The present T cell receptor beta chain was sequenced within a study of cytomegalovirus exposure and HLA in healthy donors (dated 2017 in TCRdb). Regarding the study in general: According to a later analysis, the approximately 130 validation repertoires were produced on the same platform as the approximately 620 repertoires of the first cohort. The study was designed to test whether signatures of past pathogen exposure could be identified by cataloging public T cell receptors. Along with the approximately 700-subject first cohort, a separate validation cohort of around 110 different subjects was used. To predict cytomegalovirus infection status, the study combined high-throughput TCR immunosequencing, statistical association of individual TCRs with disease status, and machine learning.

Results and caveats for the whole study, not just this receptor: In vitro tests confirmed that three of the cytomegalovirus-associated TCR beta chains recognize cytomegalovirus antigens. Most TCR sequences were observed very rarely across donors, whereas some public TCRs were present in many individuals. In the study, about 150 TCR beta chains were listed as associated with cytomegalovirus. It was suggested by the authors that the approach could potentially be generalized to other disease states and immunological phenotypes. The classifier was reported to diagnose cytomegalovirus status with high specificity and sensitivity in both the original and validation cohorts. In a later analysis, TCRs clustered in the first cohort were found to also tend to co-occur in the approximately 110 validation repertoires, with approximately 95% of cluster scores above 0. A later analysis had no HLA typing for the validation cohort, so co-occurrence there was scored across all 110 or so repertoires.

Points on this clone: Its binding antigen is unknown. No base quality values were provided; no much bigger clone lies one nucleotide off.

From cysteine to phenylalanine, the CDR3 is 15 amino acids long. The read is trimmed to its CDR3 DNA, 45 bases read in frame from base 1. Via the germline V gene, CDR1 is SNHLY and CDR2 FYNNEI. From V the trimming removes 6 bases and from J it removes 4 bases, while the gene matches leave 9 bases of the junction unaccounted for. Library generation was performed with the immunoSEQ multiplex PCR assay. For the original study's pipeline: To diagnose cytomegalovirus status from the catalog of TCR beta chain sequences, a statistical classification framework was built. Sourced from immuneACCESS, this table was stored by TCRdb with only in-frame sequences that have V and J called. A share of the clones is absent; for the studies checked, an unresolved V gene accounts for under half, and the remainder has no known explanation. V, J and clone size were drawn from that table, and D and trimming were deduced from the DNA. This sample has roughly 150,000 clones in its table, and 94% of those were observed once. The top ten clones comprise roughly 1.9% of the sample.

Donors formed part of the validation cohort, which comprised 120 subjects and was distinct from the first cohort of several hundred subjects. Recombination joined TRBV2 with TRBJ2-7; 10 central bases correspond to TRBD2. Sequencing was done on a sample of PBMCs. The source is a man aged 18 to 29 in good health and CMV-seropositive. The DNA sequence reads TGTGCCAGCAGCCCCAGGTCTAGCGGGAGTTACGAGCAGTACTTC. The resulting protein is CASSPRSSGSYEQYF.